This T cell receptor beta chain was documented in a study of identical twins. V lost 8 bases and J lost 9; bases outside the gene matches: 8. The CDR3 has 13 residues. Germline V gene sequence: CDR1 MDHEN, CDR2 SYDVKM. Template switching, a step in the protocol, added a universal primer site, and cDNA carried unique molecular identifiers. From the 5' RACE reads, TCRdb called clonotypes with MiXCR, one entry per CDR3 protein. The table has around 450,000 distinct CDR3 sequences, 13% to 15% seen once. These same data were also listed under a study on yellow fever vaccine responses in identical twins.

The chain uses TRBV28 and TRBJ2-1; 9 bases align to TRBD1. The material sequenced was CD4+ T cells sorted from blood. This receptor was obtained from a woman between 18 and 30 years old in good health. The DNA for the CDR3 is TGTGCCAGCGCCTGGGACAGGGTGGTTGAGCAGTTCTTC. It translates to CASAWDRVVEQFF.